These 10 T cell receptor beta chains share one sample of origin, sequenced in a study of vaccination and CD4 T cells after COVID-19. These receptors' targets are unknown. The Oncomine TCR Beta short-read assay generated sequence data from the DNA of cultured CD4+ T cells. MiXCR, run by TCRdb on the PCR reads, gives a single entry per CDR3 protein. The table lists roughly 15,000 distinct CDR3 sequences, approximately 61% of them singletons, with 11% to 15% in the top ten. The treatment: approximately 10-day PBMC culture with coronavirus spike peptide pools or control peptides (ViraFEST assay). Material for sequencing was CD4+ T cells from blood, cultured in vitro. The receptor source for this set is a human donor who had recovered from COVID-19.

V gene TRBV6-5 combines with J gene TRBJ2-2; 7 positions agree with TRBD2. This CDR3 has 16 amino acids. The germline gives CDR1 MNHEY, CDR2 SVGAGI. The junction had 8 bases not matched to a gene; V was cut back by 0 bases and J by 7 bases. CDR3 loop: CASSYSSGIKGGELFF. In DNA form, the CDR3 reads TGTGCCAGCAGTTACTCCAGCGGGATCAAGGGCGGGGAGCTGTTTTTT.

CDR3 DNA sequence: TGTGCCAGCAGTTTGGGGGAGTGGGAGACCCAGTACTTC. This encodes CASSLGEWETQYF. The rearrangement uses TRBV28 and TRBJ2-5, with D perhaps being TRBD1 or TRBD2 (5 bases each). The V gene lost 3 bases and the J gene lost 5 bases, with 10 bases spanning the gap. CDR1 is MDHEN and CDR2 is SYDVKM in the germline V gene. CDR3 length equals 13 residues.

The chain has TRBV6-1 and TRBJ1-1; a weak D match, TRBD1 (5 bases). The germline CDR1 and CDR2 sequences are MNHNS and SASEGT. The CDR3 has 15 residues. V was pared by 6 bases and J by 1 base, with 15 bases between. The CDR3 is CASRAIEGKNTEAFF. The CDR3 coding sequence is TGTGCCAGCAGAGCTATTGAGGGGAAGAACACTGAAGCTTTCTTT.

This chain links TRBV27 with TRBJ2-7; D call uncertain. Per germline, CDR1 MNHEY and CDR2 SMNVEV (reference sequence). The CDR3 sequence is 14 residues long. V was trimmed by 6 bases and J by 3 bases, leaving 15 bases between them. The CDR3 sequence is CASSPRTASYEQYF. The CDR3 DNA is TGTGCCAGCAGCCCCCGGACGGCCAGCTACGAGCAGTACTTC.

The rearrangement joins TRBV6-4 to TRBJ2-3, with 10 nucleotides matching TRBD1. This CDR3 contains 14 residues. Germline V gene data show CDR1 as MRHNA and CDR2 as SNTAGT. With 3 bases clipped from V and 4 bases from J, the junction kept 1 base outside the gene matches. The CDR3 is CASSETGGADTQYF. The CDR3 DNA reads TGTGCCAGCAGTGAGACAGGGGGCGCAGATACGCAGTATTTT.

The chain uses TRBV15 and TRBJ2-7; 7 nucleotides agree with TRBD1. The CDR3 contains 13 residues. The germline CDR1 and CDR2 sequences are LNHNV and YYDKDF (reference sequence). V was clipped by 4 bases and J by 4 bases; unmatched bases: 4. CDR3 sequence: CATSNRGGYEQYF. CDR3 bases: TGTGCCACCAGCAACAGGGGTGGATACGAGCAGTACTTC.

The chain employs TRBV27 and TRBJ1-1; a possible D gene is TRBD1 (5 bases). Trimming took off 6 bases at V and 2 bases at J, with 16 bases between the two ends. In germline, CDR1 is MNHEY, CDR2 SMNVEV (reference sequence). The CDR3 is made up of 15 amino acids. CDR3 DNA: TGTGCCAGCAGCTCCCGGGGCAGGGCCAACACTGAAGCTTTCTTT. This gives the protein CASSSRGRANTEAFF.

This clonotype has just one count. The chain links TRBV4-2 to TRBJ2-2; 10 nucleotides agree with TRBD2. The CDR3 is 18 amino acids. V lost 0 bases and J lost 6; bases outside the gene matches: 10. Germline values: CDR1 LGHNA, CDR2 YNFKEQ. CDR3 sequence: CASSQEPSGSRIAGELFF. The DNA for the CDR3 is TGTGCCAGCAGCCAAGAACCTAGCGGGAGCAGGATAGCCGGGGAGCTGTTTTTT.

CDR3 region: CASSYPETSGTDTQYF. The CDR3 region has the DNA TGTGCCAGCAGTTACCCTGAGACGTCTGGCACAGATACGCAGTATTTT. The chain carries TRBV6-5 and TRBJ2-3; D not resolved. Germline CDR1 MNHEY, CDR2 SVGAGI. This CDR3 region has 16 residues. The germline V and J ends were trimmed by 2 bases and 1 base, with 13 bases remaining between them.

The chain's CDR3 is CASSLAGAKNIQYF. The CDR3 DNA follows: TGTGCCAGCAGCTTAGCGGGAGCCAAAAACATTCAGTACTTC. The chain carries TRBV7-2 and TRBJ2-4; D is undetermined. From germline, CDR1 is SGHTA and CDR2 FQGNSA. Deletions cut 0 bases from V and 0 bases from J, with 3 bases between. The CDR3 runs to 14 residues.